Shown below are 20 T cell receptor beta chains from a single sample sequenced in a study of blood T cell repertoires in COVID-19. Sequencing was performed with immunoSEQ multiplex PCR; in TCRdb, only in-frame clones are kept and a portion is missing. This sample has roughly 120,000 clones, with 79% found just once. Source material: peripheral blood. These TCRs come from an elderly woman with acute or convalescent COVID-19.

This clone was counted between two and nine times. The V and J genes are TRBV2 and TRBJ2-3; D is ambiguous. V lost 0 bases and J lost 2, with 6 bases in between. This CDR3 is built from 14 residues. CDR1 is SNHLY, CDR2 FYNNEI, per germline. CDR3 bases: TGTGCCAGCAGTGAAGCTAGCTTCACAGATACGCAGTATTTT. Amino acid sequence: CASSEASFTDTQYF.

The chain couples TRBV6-2 or TRBV6-3 to TRBJ1-5, with TRBD1 matching 7 bases. Germline values: CDR1 MNHEY, CDR2 SVGEGT. V shed 4 bases and J 7 bases; nucleotides not matched to a gene: 7. This CDR3 has 14 amino acids. CDR3 bases: TGTGCCAGCAGTTCGAGACAGGGATCCCAGCCCCAGCATTTT. Protein: CASSSRQGSQPQHF.

This clone was observed once. The chain uses TRBV5-1 and TRBJ1-1; D may be TRBD1 (6 bases). V was pared by 3 bases and J by 3 bases, with 21 bases between. The germline V gene has CDR1 SGHRS and CDR2 YFSETQ. The CDR3 runs 17 residues. The CDR3: CASSSQGEFSSDTEAFF. The CDR3 DNA is TGCGCCAGCAGCTCACAGGGTGAGTTCAGTTCGGACACTGAAGCTTTCTTT.

V gene TRBV6-2 or TRBV6-3 combines with J gene TRBJ1-6; 7 bases are a match to TRBD1. The CDR3 runs 15 residues. CDR1 is MNHEY, CDR2 SVGEGT, per germline. With V trimmed by 2 bases and J by 9 bases, 7 bases remained unmatched. CDR3 in amino acids: CASSYEGAISSPLHF. The CDR3 DNA reads TGTGCCAGCAGTTACGAGGGGGCAATCAGTTCACCCCTCCACTTT.

The V and J genes are TRBV18 and TRBJ1-6; TRBD1 aligns across 8 bases. There are 19 residues in the CDR3. J was trimmed by 5 bases and V by 3 bases; bases with no gene match: 15. Germline assignment: CDR1 KGHSH and CDR2 LQKENI. CDR3 DNA: TGTGCCAGCTCACCTCCCGGGACAGGCGGCGTCCTAAATAATTCACCCCTCCACTTT. Translated: CASSPPGTGGVLNNSPLHF.

This chain joins TRBV7-8 and TRBJ2-1, with D perhaps matching TRBD2 (5 bases). This CDR3 contains 16 residues. CDR1 and CDR2 (germline): SGHVS, FQNEAQ. V lost 5 bases, J lost 4 bases, and 18 bases lay in between. The CDR3 here is CASSASRDYQYNEQFF. The DNA of the CDR3 is TGTGCCAGCAGCGCGAGTCGAGACTACCAATACAATGAGCAGTTCTTC.

The CDR3 reads CASSATGESSGNTIYF. Here the CDR3 DNA reads TGTGCCAGCAGTGCGACAGGGGAGAGCTCTGGAAACACCATATATTTT. The chain couples TRBV2 to TRBJ1-3; 8 bases match TRBD1. The CDR3 loop spans 16 amino acids. Germline CDR1 is SNHLY and CDR2 is FYNNEI. J gave up 0 bases and V 4 bases, and 5 bases lay outside the gene matches.

CDR3 in amino acids: CASSQGTDTLYGYTF. The DNA of the CDR3 is TGCGCCAGCAGCCAAGGGACAGACACCTTATATGGCTACACCTTC. The V gene is TRBV4-3, the J gene TRBJ1-2; D is perhaps TRBD1 (6 bases). The V and J ends lost 1 base and 5 bases respectively, with 14 bases between them. The CDR3 loop spans 15 amino acids. Germline CDR1 is LGHNA and CDR2 is YSLEER.

For this clone: The sample has other DNA sequences that encode this CDR3 too. The chain is built from TRBV14 and TRBJ1-4; weak D call: TRBD1 (6 bases). CDR1 is SGHDN and CDR2 is FVKESK in the germline V gene. The CDR3 covers 14 residues. The V and J ends lost 3 bases and 7 bases respectively, with 12 bases between them. CDR3 region: CASSHLQGGEKLFF. CDR3 bases: TGTGCCAGCAGCCACTTACAGGGTGGTGAAAAACTGTTTTTT.

The V and J genes are TRBV9 and TRBJ2-1, with a weak D call TRBD1 (5 bases). Germline CDR1 and CDR2: SGDLS and YYNGEE. This CDR3 contains 16 residues. The V and J ends lost 4 bases and 5 bases respectively, with 19 bases between them. The CDR3 loop is CASSQGALLPDNEQFF. Here the CDR3 DNA reads TGTGCCAGCAGCCAAGGGGCTCTCCTCCCGGACAATGAGCAGTTCTTC.

The rearrangement joins TRBV19 to TRBJ1-5, with D tentatively TRBD1 (6 bases). Germline values: CDR1 LNHDA, CDR2 SQIVND (reference sequence). The CDR3 length is 16 residues. V shed 7 bases and J shed 2 bases, with 18 bases lying between them. This CDR3 reads CASKAQGLIGNQPQHF. CDR3 DNA: TGTGCCAGTAAGGCACAGGGCCTAATAGGCAATCAGCCCCAGCATTTT. The full variable domain, in which reference TRBV19 and TRBJ1-5 provide the parts outside the CDR3, is DGGITQSPKYLFRKEGQNVTLSCEQNLNHDAMYWYRQDPGQGLRLIYYSQIVNDFQKGDIAEGYSVSREKKESFPLTVTSAQKNPTAFYLCASKAQGLIGNQPQHFGDGTRLSIL.

The rearrangement joins TRBV19 to TRBJ1-1, with TRBD1 identical over 7 bases. The CDR3 is 15 residues long. Germline V gene sequence: CDR1 LNHDA, CDR2 SQIVND (reference sequence). Trimming cost V 5 bases and J 5 bases; bases outside gene matches: 11. The CDR3 DNA sequence: TGTGCCAGTAGTTTGGGAGAGGGGGCAGGTACTGAAGCTTTCTTT. Translation: CASSLGEGAGTEAFF.

This chain joins TRBV6-5 and TRBJ1-1; a weak D match, TRBD1 (5 bases). V was pared by 6 bases and J by 7 bases, with 15 bases between. Germline lookup yields CDR1 MNHEY and CDR2 SVGAGI. The length of the CDR3 is 13 residues. Here the CDR3 reads CASSPPGGVEAFF. In DNA form, the CDR3 reads TGTGCCAGCAGCCCGCCCGGGGGAGTTGAAGCTTTCTTT.

This rearrangement joins TRBV7-6 to TRBJ2-3; D ambiguous. The CDR3 consists of 16 residues. Deletions cut 0 bases from V and 5 bases from J, with 15 bases between. CDR1 is SGHVS and CDR2 is FNYEAQ in the germline V gene. CDR3 protein: CASSLALPADGDTQYF. The CDR3 bases are TGTGCCAGCAGCTTAGCGCTGCCGGCGGATGGAGATACGCAGTATTTT.

The V gene is TRBV5-1, the J gene TRBJ2-7; 11 nucleotides agree with TRBD1. The CDR3 loop spans 16 amino acids. CDR1 is SGHRS and CDR2 is YFSETQ in the germline V gene. J gave up 2 bases and V 1 base, and 5 bases lay outside the gene matches. The CDR3 is CASSLHPGQGAYEQYF. Written as DNA, the CDR3 is TGCGCCAGCAGCTTGCATCCGGGACAGGGGGCCTACGAGCAGTACTTC.

The gene calls are TRBV18 and TRBJ1-5; 7 bases match TRBD1. V dropped 4 bases and J dropped 6; count of bases not matched to a gene: 9. The CDR3 loop spans 15 amino acids. From germline, CDR1 is KGHSH and CDR2 LQKENI. The CDR3 nucleotides are TGTGCCAGCTCACTATCTGGAGGGGGCGGTCAGCCCCAGCATTTT. Its protein product is CASSLSGGGGQPQHF.

This clone was seen only once. The CDR3 sequence: CASSEEGGWSPLHF. The DNA of the CDR3 is TGTGCCAGCAGTGAAGAAGGGGGATGGTCACCCCTCCACTTT. The rearrangement uses TRBV6-1 and TRBJ1-6; TRBD1 might be the D (6 bases). The CDR3 length is 14 residues. Per germline, CDR1 MNHNS and CDR2 SASEGT. Trimming pared 1 base from V and 10 bases from J, leaving 11 bases between.

The rearrangement joins TRBV11-2 to TRBJ1-1; D is unresolved. The CDR3 spans 14 residues. V was shortened by 5 bases and J by 3 bases, with 13 bases between the two germline ends. The germline gives CDR1 SGHAT, CDR2 FQNNGV. The CDR3 DNA reads as TGTGCCAGCAGCCCTATTCGGGATTACACTGAAGCTTTCTTT. This encodes CASSPIRDYTEAFF.

The gene calls are TRBV7-2 and TRBJ1-6; D might be TRBD1 (5 bases). This CDR3 spans 16 amino acids. The germline V gene has CDR1 SGHTA and CDR2 FQGNSA. Between the trimmed V and J ends, which lost 1 base and 5 bases, there was a span of 12 bases. CDR3 nucleotide sequence: TGTGCCAGCAGCTTAGTGGGGGGTCCCAATAATTCACCCCTCCACTTT. Protein sequence: CASSLVGGPNNSPLHF.

The gene calls are TRBV19 and TRBJ2-1, with a possible D match to TRBD1 (5 bases). This CDR3 has 17 residues. Per the germline V gene, CDR1 is LNHDA and CDR2 is SQIVND (reference sequence). V was clipped by 5 bases and J by 2 bases, with 19 bases between them. Written as DNA, the CDR3 is TGTGCCAGTAGTTCGACAGTTGTCAGCCCACCCTACAATGAGCAGTTCTTC. Translation: CASSSTVVSPPYNEQFF.